These 18 T cell receptor beta chains share one sample of origin, sequenced in a study of blood T cell repertoires in COVID-19. Data came from immunoSEQ multiplex PCR; TCRdb stores just in-frame clones and leaves some out. Of roughly 200,000 clones in the sample, around 91% are singletons; the top ten hold approximately 0.64%. The sequencing sample was made of peripheral blood. These receptors all stem from a man over 45 with acute or convalescent COVID-19.

V usage is TRBV27 and J usage is TRBJ2-7; the match to TRBD2 covers 7 bases. This CDR3 region has 16 residues. Trimming removed 1 base from V and 2 bases from J; junction bases left unmatched: 8. Germline CDR1 MNHEY, CDR2 SMNVEV (reference sequence). CDR3 nucleotide sequence: TGTGCCAGCAGTTTATTAGGCGGGAGCGGAACCTACGAGCAGTACTTC. Translated, it gives CASSLLGGSGTYEQYF.

This chain connects TRBV28 to TRBJ2-1, with 9 bases lining up with TRBD2. The CDR3 sequence is 16 residues long. The junction had 7 bases not matched to a gene; V was cut back by 2 bases and J by 5 bases. Germline CDR1 reads MDHEN; CDR2 reads SYDVKM. In nucleotides, the CDR3 is TGTGCCAGCAGTTTACAGGGGACTAGCAGGCACAATGAGCAGTTCTTC. It yields the protein CASSLQGTSRHNEQFF.

The chain employs TRBV29-1 and TRBJ2-3; TRBD2 might be the D (5 bases). Germline values: CDR1 SQVTM, CDR2 ANQGSEA. The CDR3 is 10 amino acids. V lost 7 bases to trimming and J lost 7 bases, with 9 bases between them. The CDR3 reads CSGWENTQYF. The CDR3 coding sequence is TGCAGCGGGTGGGAGAATACGCAGTATTTT.

The chain couples TRBV5-6 to TRBJ2-1; maybe TRBD2 (5 bases). Germline V gives CDR1 SGHDT, CDR2 YYEEEE. Trimming removed 3 bases at V and 8 bases at J, with 12 bases between. The CDR3 totals 13 residues. CDR3 nucleotide sequence: TGTGCCAGCAGCTACACTAGTACCGATGAGCAGTTCTTC. Its translation is CASSYTSTDEQFF.

This clone has a single count. This chain links TRBV27 with TRBJ2-5, with TRBD1 identical over 8 bases. The J segment lost 8 bases and the V segment lost 3 bases, leaving 8 bases of the junction unmatched. The CDR3 runs 14 residues. Germline V gene data show CDR1 as MNHEY and CDR2 as SMNVEV (reference sequence). The DNA of the CDR3 is TGTGCCAGCAGTTTGGTCCACAGGGGGGCTACCCAGTACTTC. It is translated as CASSLVHRGATQYF.

The chain employs TRBV28 and TRBJ1-2; possibly TRBD1 for D (5 bases). This CDR3 contains 12 residues. The ends were cut back, 2 bases at V and 6 bases at J, with 7 bases in the middle. Per the germline V gene, CDR1 is MDHEN and CDR2 is SYDVKM. CDR3 sequence (DNA): TGTGCCAGCAGTTTAAAGGGGAATGGCTACACCTTC. Protein product: CASSLKGNGYTF.

V is TRBV6-5 and J is TRBJ1-1; tentatively, D is TRBD1 (6 bases). From germline, CDR1 is MNHEY and CDR2 SVGAGI. The CDR3 spans 15 residues. Trimming pared 2 bases from V and 3 bases from J, leaving 13 bases between. Here the CDR3 reads CASSYARGADTEAFF. The CDR3 nucleotides read TGTGCCAGCAGTTACGCTCGGGGGGCGGACACTGAAGCTTTCTTT.

This chain joins TRBV7-8 and TRBJ2-3; 12 bases line up with TRBD2. The CDR3 runs 19 residues. J gave up 1 base and V 3 bases, and 11 bases lay outside the gene matches. Germline CDR1 is SGHVS and CDR2 is FQNEAQ. CDR3 nucleotide sequence: TGTGCCAGCAGCTTTAGGCGACTAGCGGGGGCCTCCCGCACAGATACGCAGTATTTT. The encoded protein is CASSFRRLAGASRTDTQYF.

The chain recombines TRBV4-1 with TRBJ2-3, with D possibly TRBD1 on 5 matching bases. This CDR3 has 13 residues. V shed 2 bases and J shed 4 bases, with 7 bases lying between them. The germline V gene encodes CDR1 MGHRA and CDR2 YSYEKL. The DNA of the CDR3 is TGCGCCAGCAGCCAACAGGGTTCAGATACGCAGTATTTT. It encodes CASSQQGSDTQYF.

The V call is TRBV30, the J call TRBJ1-5, with 8 bases lining up with TRBD1. The CDR3 runs 17 residues. Germline CDR1 and CDR2: GTSNPN and SVGIG (reference sequence). The junction had 14 bases not matched to a gene; V was cut back by 0 bases and J by 7 bases. The CDR3 region has the DNA TGTGCCTGGAGTGTTTCGGCAGGGGGCTGGACGGGCCAGCCCCAGCATTTT. Amino acids: CAWSVSAGGWTGQPQHF.

CDR3 DNA: TGTGCCAGCAAACCGGACAGGGGGTCCCACCAGCCCCAGCATTTT. Its protein product is CASKPDRGSHQPQHF. The V gene is TRBV28, the J gene TRBJ1-5; 10 positions match TRBD1. The germline gives CDR1 MDHEN, CDR2 SYDVKM. This CDR3 spans 15 amino acids. J gave up 7 bases and V 7 bases, and 10 bases lay outside the gene matches.

The V and J genes are TRBV21-1 and TRBJ2-7; TRBD1, the table's D call, was not compared with the DNA. TRBV21-1 is tagged as a pseudogene. The CDR3 length is 15 residues. CDR3 protein: CASSKRRGSFYEQYV. The CDR3 bases are TGTGCCAGCAGCAAACGTAGGGGGAGCTTCTACGAGCAGTACGTC.

The V gene is TRBV6-6, the J gene TRBJ1-1; 10 bases match TRBD1. Germline V CDR1 and CDR2: MNHNY, SVGAGI (reference sequence). CDR3 size: 16 residues. V lost 5 bases to trimming and J lost 4 bases; unmatched junction nucleotides: 10. The CDR3: CASSRQGAGRSTEAFF. CDR3 DNA sequence: TGTGCCAGCAGTCGACAGGGGGCGGGCCGGAGCACTGAAGCTTTCTTT.

The chain carries TRBV19 and TRBJ1-2; D is unclear. Germline CDR1 LNHDA, CDR2 SQIVND (reference sequence). The CDR3 covers 13 residues. Trimming left V 6 bases short and J 3 bases short, with 11 bases between. CDR3 DNA sequence: TGTGCCAGTAGCACCGCACTTGACTATGGCTACACCTTC. This sequence encodes CASSTALDYGYTF.

The CDR3 coding sequence is TGTGCCAGCAGCTTAGACAGGGCAGGGGTCGGTGGAAACACCATATATTTT. Encoded protein: CASSLDRAGVGGNTIYF. V is TRBV11-2 and J is TRBJ1-3, with D maybe TRBD1 (6 bases). From germline, CDR1 is SGHAT and CDR2 FQNNGV. Trimming shortened V by 0 bases and J by 3 bases, and 15 bases separated the two germline ends. This CDR3 contains 17 residues.

The V call is TRBV7-2, the J call TRBJ2-7; tentatively, D is TRBD1 (6 bases). The CDR3 extends over 15 amino acids. V was pared by 5 bases and J by 3 bases, with 17 bases between. Germline V gives CDR1 SGHTA, CDR2 FQGNSA. CDR3 nucleotide sequence: TGTGCCAGCAGCCCCCGGTTGACGGGACACTACGAGCAGTACTTC. This codes for CASSPRLTGHYEQYF.

This clone was seen only once. The V call is TRBV2, the J call TRBJ2-7; TRBD2 might be the D (6 bases). The CDR3 runs to 15 residues. Germline V lookup: CDR1 SNHLY, CDR2 FYNNEI. The ends were cut back, 7 bases at V and 3 bases at J, with 19 bases in the middle. CDR3 DNA sequence: TGTGCCAGCACCCATAGCGGAGACATCTACTACGAGCAGTACTTC. Its translation is CASTHSGDIYYEQYF.

This chain links TRBV27 with TRBJ1-2; 7 nucleotides line up with TRBD1. Trimming cost V 4 bases and J 0 bases; bases outside gene matches: 5. The CDR3 covers 15 residues. The germline gives CDR1 MNHEY, CDR2 SMNVEV (reference sequence). The CDR3 sequence is CASSSLRGSNYGYTF. For the CDR3, the DNA is TGTGCCAGCAGTTCGCTCAGGGGGTCTAACTATGGCTACACCTTC.